One and the same sample provided the 10 T cell receptor beta chains below, sequenced in a study of blood T cell repertoires in COVID-19. Sequenced by immunoSEQ multiplex PCR; TCRdb stores in-frame clones only, minus some. This sample has fewer than 180,000 clones, with around 90% found just once. Sequences were obtained from peripheral blood. Receptors originate from an older woman with active or convalescent COVID-19.

The CDR3 nucleotides read TGTGCCTGGAGTGTTGTGGGGCTTGGTGGCTACACCTTC. Encoded protein: CAWSVVGLGGYTF. V and J are TRBV30 and TRBJ1-2; possibly TRBD1 for D (5 bases). The germline V gene encodes CDR1 GTSNPN and CDR2 SVGIG (reference sequence). V was clipped by 0 bases and J by 7 bases, with 12 bases between them. The CDR3 has 13 residues.

The chain uses TRBV6-2 or TRBV6-3 and TRBJ1-1; D remains unclear. The CDR3 covers 15 residues. CDR1 and CDR2 from the germline V gene are MNHEY and SVGEGT. Trimming took 0 bases from V and 4 from J, leaving 12 bases between them. The CDR3 is CASSYSGGGRTEAFF. DNA for the CDR3: TGTGCCAGCAGTTACTCGGGCGGAGGGCGCACTGAAGCTTTCTTT.

The V gene is TRBV5-6, the J gene TRBJ2-7; D gene ambiguous. Germline V gene lookup returns CDR1 SGHDT and CDR2 YYEEEE. This CDR3 has 13 residues. Deletions cut 4 bases from V and 2 bases from J, with 10 bases between. CDR3: CASSLSFAYEQYF. The DNA for the CDR3 is TGTGCCAGCAGCCTGAGCTTCGCCTACGAGCAGTACTTC. Based on the CDR3 plus reference TRBV5-6 and TRBJ2-7, the full variable domain is DAGVTQSPTHLIKTRGQQVTLRCSPKSGHDTVSWYQQALGQGPQFIFQYYEEEERQRGNFPDRFSGHQFPNYSSELNVNALLLGDSALYLCASSLSFAYEQYFGPGTRLTVT.

This clone came up once. This chain connects TRBV7-9 to TRBJ2-1, with D perhaps TRBD2 (5 bases). The V end lost 7 bases, the J end lost 10 bases, and 17 bases lay between the germline ends. The CDR3 sequence is 13 residues long. The germline gives CDR1 SEHNR, CDR2 FQNEAQ (reference sequence). CDR3 region: CASTERVPEEQFF. The DNA of the CDR3 is TGTGCCAGCACCGAGAGGGTTCCAGAGGAGCAGTTCTTC.

This clone is a singleton in its sample. This chain joins TRBV7-6 and TRBJ2-1, with a possible D match to TRBD1 (6 bases). CDR1 SGHVS and CDR2 FNYEAQ come from the germline V gene. The CDR3 loop spans 15 amino acids. V was trimmed by 3 bases and J by 0 bases, leaving 9 bases between them. This CDR3 reads CASSLGASSYNEQFF. The CDR3 DNA follows: TGTGCCAGCAGCTTGGGGGCTAGCTCCTACAATGAGCAGTTCTTC.

In DNA, the CDR3 is TGTGCCAGCACGCGGACATTTGGAAACACCATATATTTT. Translated, it gives CASTRTFGNTIYF. The chain combines TRBV6-5 with TRBJ1-3, with D possibly matching TRBD1 (5 bases). In germline, CDR1 is MNHEY, CDR2 SVGAGI. The CDR3 totals 13 residues. Trimming shortened V by 7 bases and J by 3 bases, and 10 bases separated the two germline ends.

This chain connects TRBV9 to TRBJ1-2; 10 bases line up with TRBD1. This CDR3 comprises 15 residues. With V trimmed by 3 bases and J by 3 bases, 5 bases remained unmatched. Germline CDR1 SGDLS, CDR2 YYNGEE. The CDR3 sequence is CASSGGTGVDYGYTF. The DNA for the CDR3 is TGTGCCAGCAGCGGGGGGACAGGGGTGGACTATGGCTACACCTTC.

The chain recombines TRBV7-8 with TRBJ2-5, with a possible D match to TRBD2 (6 bases). The CDR3 is 15 amino acids. Trimming took 5 bases from V and 1 from J, leaving 14 bases between them. The germline CDR1 and CDR2 sequences are SGHVS and FQNEAQ. CDR3 protein: CASSALRDSQETQYF. The CDR3 DNA is TGTGCCAGCAGCGCTTTACGGGACTCCCAAGAGACCCAGTACTTC.

The chain carries TRBV2 and TRBJ1-2; D might be TRBD1 (6 bases). This CDR3 contains 12 residues. Germline CDR1 and CDR2: SNHLY and FYNNEI. The V end lost 4 bases, the J end lost 8 bases, and 11 bases lay between the germline ends. The chain's CDR3 is CASSAQGLGYTF. In DNA, the CDR3 is TGTGCCAGCAGTGCCCAGGGGTTAGGCTACACCTTC. The whole variable domain, filled in from reference TRBV2 and TRBJ1-2, reads EPEVTQTPSHQVTQMGQEVILRCVPISNHLYFYWYRQILGQKVEFLVSFYNNEISEKSEIFDDQFSVERPDGSNFTLKIRSTKLEDSAMYFCASSAQGLGYTFGSGTRLTVV.

This sequence joins TRBV6-1 and TRBJ1-5, with D perhaps TRBD1 (6 bases). Germline V gene data show CDR1 as MNHNS and CDR2 as SASEGT. Deletions cut 2 bases from V and 1 base from J, with 15 bases between. The CDR3 covers 17 residues. The CDR3 loop is CASSEFGTPLSNQPQHF. The CDR3 DNA follows: TGTGCCAGCAGTGAATTCGGGACACCCCTAAGCAATCAGCCCCAGCATTTT.